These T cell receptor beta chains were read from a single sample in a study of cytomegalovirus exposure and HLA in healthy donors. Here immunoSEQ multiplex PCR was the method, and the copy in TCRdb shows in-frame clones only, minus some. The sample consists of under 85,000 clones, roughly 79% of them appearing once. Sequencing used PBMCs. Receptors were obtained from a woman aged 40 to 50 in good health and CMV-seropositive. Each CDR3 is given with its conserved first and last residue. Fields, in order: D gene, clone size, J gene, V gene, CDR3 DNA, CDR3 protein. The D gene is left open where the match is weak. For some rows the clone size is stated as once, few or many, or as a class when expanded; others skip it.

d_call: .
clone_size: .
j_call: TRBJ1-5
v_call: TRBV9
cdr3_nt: TGTGCCAGCAGCGTAGGTGGACACCAAAATCAGCCCCAGCATTTT
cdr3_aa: CASSVGGHQNQPQHF

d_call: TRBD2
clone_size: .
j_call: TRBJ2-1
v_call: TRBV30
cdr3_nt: TGTGCCTGGACCACCGGGACTAGATCCGATCGTGAGCAGTTCTTC
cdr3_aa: CAWTTGTRSDREQFF

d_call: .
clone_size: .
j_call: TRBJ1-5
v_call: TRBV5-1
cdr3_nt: TGCGCCAGCAGCTTAGGGACCGGGGGTGGTCAGCCCCAGCATTTT
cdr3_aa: CASSLGTGGGQPQHF

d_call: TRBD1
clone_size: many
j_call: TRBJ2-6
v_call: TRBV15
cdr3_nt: TGTGCCACCAGCAGAGGACAGGGGGCGGGTTCTGGGGCCAACGTCCTGACTTTC
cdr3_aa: CATSRGQGAGSGANVLTF

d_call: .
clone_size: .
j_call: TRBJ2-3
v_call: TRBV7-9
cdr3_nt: TGTGCCAGCAGCTTATATCAGTCTCGCACAGATACGCAGTATTTT
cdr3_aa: CASSLYQSRTDTQYF

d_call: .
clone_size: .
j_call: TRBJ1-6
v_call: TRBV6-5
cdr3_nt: TGTGCCAGCAGTAAACAGGGTCACGGTTCACCCCTCCACTTT
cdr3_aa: CASSKQGHGSPLHF

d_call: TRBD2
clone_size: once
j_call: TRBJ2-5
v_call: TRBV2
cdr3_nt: TGTGCCAGCAGTGATCTAGCGGGATATCAAGAGACCCAGTACTTC
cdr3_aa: CASSDLAGYQETQYF

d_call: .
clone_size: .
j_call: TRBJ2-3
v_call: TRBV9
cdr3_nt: TGTGCCAGCAGCGTAGGCGCGGGTTCTAGCACAGATACGCAGTATTTT
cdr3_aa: CASSVGAGSSTDTQYF

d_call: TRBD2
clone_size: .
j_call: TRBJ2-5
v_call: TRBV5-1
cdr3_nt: TGCGCCAGCAGCTTTTCGGGACTAGCGGGGGGGAGAGGGCAAGAGACCCAGTACTTC
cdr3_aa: CASSFSGLAGGRGQETQYF

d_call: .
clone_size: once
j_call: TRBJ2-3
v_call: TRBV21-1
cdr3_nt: TGTGCCAGCAGCAAAGGGGCCTACCCCTTCACAGATACGCAGTATTTT
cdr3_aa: CASSKGAYPFTDTQYF

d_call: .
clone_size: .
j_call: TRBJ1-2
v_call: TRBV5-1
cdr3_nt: TGCGCCAGCAGCTTGGATCTTGGTGACACGAGTGGCTACACCTTC
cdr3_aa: CASSLDLGDTSGYTF

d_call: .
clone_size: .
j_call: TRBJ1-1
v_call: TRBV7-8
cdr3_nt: TGTGCCAGCAGCTTAGGTTACCGGGACTCAAAGAACACTGAAGCTTTCTTT
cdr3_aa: CASSLGYRDSKNTEAFF

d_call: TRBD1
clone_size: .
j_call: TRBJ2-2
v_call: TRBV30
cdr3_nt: TGTGCCTGGATGACAGGGGGAAACACCGGGGAGCTGTTTTTT
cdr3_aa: CAWMTGGNTGELFF

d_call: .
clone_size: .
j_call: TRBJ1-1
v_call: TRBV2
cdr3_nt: TGTGCCAGCAGTGAGGAGAGGGTGAACACTGAAGCTTTCTTT
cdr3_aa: CASSEERVNTEAFF

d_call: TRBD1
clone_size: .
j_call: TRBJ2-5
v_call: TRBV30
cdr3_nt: TGTGCCTGGACCACCACCCGAAGGGGGCTCGCGGGGACCCAGTACTTC
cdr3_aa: CAWTTTRRGLAGTQYF

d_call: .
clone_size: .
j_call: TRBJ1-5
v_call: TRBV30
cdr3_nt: TGTGCCTGGAGCGTACAAGGGAGAAATCAGCCCCAGCATTTT
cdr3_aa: CAWSVQGRNQPQHF

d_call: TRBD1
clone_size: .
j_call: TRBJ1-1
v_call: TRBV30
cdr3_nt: TGTGCCTGGCTCACGCCCAGGACAGGGGGTATGAACACTGAAGCTTTCTTT
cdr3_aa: CAWLTPRTGGMNTEAFF

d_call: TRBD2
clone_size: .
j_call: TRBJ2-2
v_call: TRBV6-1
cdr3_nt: TGTGCCAGCAGTGGCTTAGCGGGGGGTCCCGGGGAGCTGTTTTTT
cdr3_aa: CASSGLAGGPGELFF

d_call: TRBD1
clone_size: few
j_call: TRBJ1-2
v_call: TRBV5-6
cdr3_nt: TGTGCCAGCAGCTCACTAGGGACAGGGGACTATGGCTACACCTTC
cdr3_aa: CASSSLGTGDYGYTF

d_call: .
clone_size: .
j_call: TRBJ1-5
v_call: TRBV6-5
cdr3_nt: TGTGCCAGCAGGCAGGGTTCAAGTCAGCCCCAGCATTTT
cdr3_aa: CASRQGSSQPQHF

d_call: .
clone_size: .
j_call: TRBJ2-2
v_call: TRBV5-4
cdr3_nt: TGTGCCAGCAGCTTGGGGGGGCTAGCTGGACCTACCGGGGAGCTGTTTTTT
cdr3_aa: CASSLGGLAGPTGELFF

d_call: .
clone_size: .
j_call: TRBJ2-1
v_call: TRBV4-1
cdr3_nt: TGCGCCAGCAGCCAAGGGGGCCTCAGGGGTCGAGTCAATGAGCAGTTCTTC
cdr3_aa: CASSQGGLRGRVNEQFF

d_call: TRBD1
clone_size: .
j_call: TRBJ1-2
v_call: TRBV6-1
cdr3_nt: TGTGCCAGCGGGCCCAGGGGGCTGTGGGGCTACACCTTC
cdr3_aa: CASGPRGLWGYTF

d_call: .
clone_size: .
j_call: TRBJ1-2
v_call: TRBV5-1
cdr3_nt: TGCGCCAGCAGCTTGGGCCACTCTTCTAACTATGGCTACACCTTC
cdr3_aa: CASSLGHSSNYGYTF

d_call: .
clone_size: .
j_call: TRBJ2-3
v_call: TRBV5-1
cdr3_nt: TGCGCCAGCAGCCGTGGGGAGGATACGCAGTATTTT
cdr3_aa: CASSRGEDTQYF

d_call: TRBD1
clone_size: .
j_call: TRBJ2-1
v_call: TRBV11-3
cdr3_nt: TGTGCCAGCACGAAACAGGGGGGTACTGAGCAGTTCTTC
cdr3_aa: CASTKQGGTEQFF

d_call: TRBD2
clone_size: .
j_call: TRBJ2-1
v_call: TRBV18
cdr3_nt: TGTGCCAGCTCACGAACGGAACAGACTAGCGGGAGAAATGAGCAGTTCTTC
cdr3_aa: CASSRTEQTSGRNEQFF

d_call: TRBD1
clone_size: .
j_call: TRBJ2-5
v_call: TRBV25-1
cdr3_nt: TGTGCCAGCAGTACTCAGGGGGCGCGGTTCCAAGAGACCCAGTACTTC
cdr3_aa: CASSTQGARFQETQYF

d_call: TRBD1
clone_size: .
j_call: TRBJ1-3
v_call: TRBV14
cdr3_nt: TGTGCCAGCAGCTGGGACAGCTCTGGAAACACCATATATTTT
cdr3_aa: CASSWDSSGNTIYF

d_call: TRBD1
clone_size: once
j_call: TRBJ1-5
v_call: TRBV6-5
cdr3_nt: TGTGCCAGCAGGTCAAGACAGGGGTATCAGCCCCAGCATTTT
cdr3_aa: CASRSRQGYQPQHF

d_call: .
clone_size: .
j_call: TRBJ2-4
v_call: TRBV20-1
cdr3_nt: TGCAGGGCTGGGGGGAACATTCAGTACTTC
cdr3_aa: CRAGGNIQYF

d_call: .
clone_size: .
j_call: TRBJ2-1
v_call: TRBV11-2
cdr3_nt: TGTGCCAGCAGTTATCTAAACAATGAGCAGTTCTTC
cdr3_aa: CASSYLNNEQFF

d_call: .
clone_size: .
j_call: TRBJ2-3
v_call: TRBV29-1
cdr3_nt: TGCAGCGTTGGGTTGCGCGGGGACCGTGGGAAATACACAGATACGCAGTATTTT
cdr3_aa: CSVGLRGDRGKYTDTQYF

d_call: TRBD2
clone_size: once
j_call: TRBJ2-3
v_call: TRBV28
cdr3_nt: TGTGCCAGCAGTTTCCGCGCCGGGACTAGCGGGAGGGCGGGGGACACAGATACGCAGTATTTT
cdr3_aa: CASSFRAGTSGRAGDTDTQYF

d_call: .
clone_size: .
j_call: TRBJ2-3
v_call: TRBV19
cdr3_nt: TGTGCCAGTAGTCCCTCCAGGGGGGTTGGAGCAGATACGCAGTATTTT
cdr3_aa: CASSPSRGVGADTQYF

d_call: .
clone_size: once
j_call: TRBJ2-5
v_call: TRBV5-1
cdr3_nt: TGCGCCAGCAGCTTCAGTGAGACCCAGTACTTC
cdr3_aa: CASSFSETQYF